In this sample, the clone carrying this T cell receptor beta chain turned up a few times. This sample was included in a study of Graves' ophthalmopathy and Graves' hyperthyroidism. With V trimmed by 0 bases and J by 2 bases, 6 bases remained unmatched. Germline-derived CDR1 and CDR2 are DFQATT and SNEGSKA (reference sequence). The CDR3 sequence is 16 residues long. The authors amplified TCR beta CDR3 regions, and they did so from RNA transcripts for repertoire sequencing. First-round RT-PCR used HTBI primers; second-round multiplex PCR followed. MiXCR, applied by TCRdb to the multiplex PCR reads, yields one record per CDR3 protein. The sample carries approximately 700,000 distinct CDR3 sequences, 40% recorded once.

This TCR derives from an adult man with Graves' ophthalmopathy. This chain uses TRBV20-1 with TRBJ2-7; 11 bases agree with TRBD1. Sequencing was done on a sample of peripheral blood. Here the CDR3 DNA reads TGCAGTGCTAGAGAAAGGCAGGGACAGGGGGCCTACGAGCAGTACTTC. Protein product: CSARERQGQGAYEQYF.